The 27 T cell receptor beta chains below were found in one sample sequenced in a study of human T cells and chemical hapten exposure. Time point described: patch test 3, about 24 weeks after DPC sensitization. The treatment: therapeutic diphenylcyclopropenone sensitization with weekly scalp DPC. TCRdb re-derived calls from the RACE reads in MiXCR, one entry per CDR3 protein. The data show some 91,000 distinct CDR3 sequences, around 25% seen once. Sequenced material: whole blood, taken in connection with sensitization to the hapten diphenylcyclopropenone (DPC). The receptors originated from a man aged 35 to 55 with alopecia areata. Some clones in this sample may be carry-over from other donors' samples.

This clonotype was seen only a few times. In nucleotides, the CDR3 is TGTGCCAGCAGCGTAAGCGTAGCGCCGACTAGCACAGATACGCAGTATTTT. It yields the protein CASSVSVAPTSTDTQYF. The chain has TRBV9 and TRBJ2-3, with a possible D match to TRBD2 (5 bases). CDR3 size: 17 residues. The germline CDR1 and CDR2 sequences are SGDLS and YYNGEE. V gave up 1 base and J gave up 0 bases, with 15 bases separating them.

The chain is built from TRBV28 and TRBJ2-7; a weak D match, TRBD2 (7 bases). This CDR3 has 14 amino acids. Germline-derived CDR1 and CDR2 are MDHEN and SYDVKM. V dropped 3 bases and J dropped 2 bases, with 11 bases sitting between them. CDR3 in amino acids: CASSLGGLTYEQYF. The CDR3 DNA reads TGTGCCAGCAGTTTGGGGGGGCTCACCTACGAGCAGTACTTC.

V is TRBV7-2 and J is TRBJ2-7, with 10 nucleotides matching TRBD2. The trim removed 5 bases at V and 0 bases at J, leaving 4 bases unmatched. CDR3 size: 15 residues. In germline, CDR1 is SGHTA, CDR2 FQGNSA. CDR3 in amino acids: CASSRTSGSSYEQYF. The DNA of the CDR3 is TGTGCCAGCAGCAGGACTAGCGGAAGCTCCTACGAGCAGTACTTC.

The V call is TRBV5-1, the J call TRBJ2-3, with D uncertain. Germline CDR1 SGHRS, CDR2 YFSETQ. Trimming took 4 bases from V and 4 from J, leaving 7 bases between them. The CDR3 has 12 residues. CDR3 bases: TGCGCCAGCAGCGAACCAGCAGATACGCAGTATTTT. Its translation is CASSEPADTQYF.

The chain recombines TRBV20-1 with TRBJ2-7, with 14 bases matching TRBD2. Germline values: CDR1 DFQATT, CDR2 SNEGSKA (reference sequence). The CDR3 extends over 15 amino acids. Losses at the gene ends were 1 base for V and 3 bases for J; bases not matched to a gene: 2. CDR3 sequence: CSARGGLAGGYEQYF. The CDR3 nucleotides read TGCAGTGCTAGAGGTGGACTAGCGGGGGGCTACGAGCAGTACTTC.

The table lists this clonotype with a few counts. The rearrangement uses TRBV5-1 and TRBJ2-5; TRBD2 matches 14 bases. This CDR3 spans 15 amino acids. The trim removed 4 bases at V and 4 bases at J, leaving 3 bases unmatched. Germline V gene lookup returns CDR1 SGHRS and CDR2 YFSETQ. The CDR3 loop is CASSLGLAGGETQYF. As DNA, the CDR3 is TGCGCCAGCAGCCTCGGACTAGCGGGAGGAGAGACCCAGTACTTC.

This clonotype was counted only a few times. This chain connects TRBV3-1 to TRBJ2-7; 7 nucleotides match TRBD2. The trim removed 1 base at V and 6 bases at J, leaving 3 bases unmatched. Germline lookup yields CDR1 LGHDT and CDR2 YNNKEL (reference sequence). The length of the CDR3 is 13 residues. The CDR3 spells CASSQGSGGEQYF. Written as DNA, the CDR3 is TGTGCCAGCAGCCAAGGTTCGGGGGGCGAGCAGTACTTC.

This clonotype turned up a few times. This chain joins TRBV6-5 and TRBJ2-6; tentatively, D is TRBD2 (6 bases). The CDR3 is 16 residues long. Germline CDR1 and CDR2: MNHEY and SVGAGI. Deletions cut 0 bases from V and 0 bases from J, with 6 bases between. The CDR3 nucleotides read TGTGCCAGCAGTTACTCGGGGGGCTCTGGGGCCAACGTCCTGACTTTC. Amino acid sequence: CASSYSGGSGANVLTF.

This clonotype was counted between two and nine times. This chain joins TRBV5-1 and TRBJ1-6; perhaps TRBD1 as D (5 bases). Germline CDR1 SGHRS, CDR2 YFSETQ. Trimming removed 0 bases at V and 10 bases at J, with 11 bases between. This CDR3 is built from 14 residues. The CDR3 sequence: CASSLVSGDSPLHF. CDR3 DNA sequence: TGCGCCAGCAGCTTGGTTTCGGGGGACTCACCCCTCCACTTT. The full variable domain, its missing parts supplied by reference TRBV5-1 and TRBJ1-6, is KAGVTQTPRYLIKTRGQQVTLSCSPISGHRSVSWYQQTPGQGLQFLFEYFSETQRNKGNFPGRFSGRQFSNSRSEMNVSTLELGDSALYLCASSLVSGDSPLHFGNGTRLTVT.

The chain couples TRBV29-1 to TRBJ2-1; D gene unclear. Germline V gene lookup returns CDR1 SQVTM and CDR2 ANQGSEA. Trimming removed 0 bases from V and 10 bases from J, with 1 base in between. The CDR3 is 9 residues long. CDR3 in amino acids: CSVEEEQFF. In DNA, the CDR3 is TGCAGCGTTGAAGAGGAGCAGTTCTTC.

This clonotype was seen only a few times. The chain carries TRBV15 and TRBJ2-1, with 8 bases matching TRBD1. Per germline, CDR1 LNHNV and CDR2 YYDKDF (reference sequence). There are 16 residues in the CDR3. V dropped 0 bases and J dropped 3; count of bases not matched to a gene: 4. The DNA for the CDR3 is TGTGCCACCAGCAGAGACCGGACAGGGTTCTACAATGAGCAGTTCTTC. Translating gives CATSRDRTGFYNEQFF.

This clonotype was seen only a few times. V is TRBV20-1 and J is TRBJ2-5, with D perhaps TRBD1 or TRBD2 (6 bases each). Trimming took 2 bases from V and 4 from J, leaving 17 bases between them. This CDR3 comprises 15 residues. Germline V gene data show CDR1 as DFQATT and CDR2 as SNEGSKA (reference sequence). The CDR3 region has the DNA TGCAGTGCTAGAAGGGGGGCCGGGGGCCCAGAGACCCAGTACTTC. This sequence encodes CSARRGAGGPETQYF.

V is TRBV12-3 or TRBV12-4 and J is TRBJ2-7; D assignment may be TRBD1 or TRBD2 (5 bases each). V was pared by 6 bases and J by 5 bases, with 11 bases between. CDR3 length: 12 amino acids. The CDR3 region is CASRGRVDEQYF. CDR3 DNA sequence: TGTGCCAGCAGGGGACGAGTCGACGAGCAGTACTTC.

The DNA for the CDR3 is TGTGCCAGCAGCGATCACCCAGGGGGGGAGACCCAGTACTTC. As protein: CASSDHPGGETQYF. The V gene is TRBV9, the J gene TRBJ2-5; D is perhaps TRBD1 (7 bases). Germline loops: CDR1 SGDLS, CDR2 YYNGEE. Trimming cost V 3 bases and J 5 bases, with 14 bases left between them. The CDR3 spans 14 residues.

This clonotype was seen more than once but under ten times. This chain joins TRBV11-1 and TRBJ2-1; tentative D call: TRBD2 (5 bases). The CDR3 is 13 residues long. V lost 5 bases, J lost 4 bases, and 9 bases lay in between. Germline CDR1 SGHAT, CDR2 FQDESV (reference sequence). The CDR3 spells CASSPGLYNEQFF. CDR3 nucleotides: TGTGCCAGCAGCCCCGGACTTTACAATGAGCAGTTCTTC.

This chain connects TRBV6-5 to TRBJ1-1, with 8 bases matching TRBD1. CDR1 MNHEY and CDR2 SVGAGI come from the germline V gene. The junction had 16 bases not matched to a gene; V was cut back by 4 bases and J by 9 bases. This CDR3 spans 16 amino acids. The CDR3 nucleotides are TGTGCCAGCAGTTCCCGGACAGGGACCAAACGGATTAAAGCTTTCTTT. Translation gives CASSSRTGTKRIKAFF.

This clonotype turned up a few times. This chain joins TRBV27 and TRBJ2-7; 8 nucleotides line up with TRBD2. Germline V lookup: CDR1 MNHEY, CDR2 SMNVEV (reference sequence). V was pared by 4 bases and J by 9 bases, with 8 bases of the junction left unmatched. The CDR3 covers 13 residues. The CDR3 spells CASSSQAGEVQYF. The CDR3 nucleotides read TGTGCCAGCAGTTCCCAAGCGGGAGAGGTGCAGTACTTC.

The chain recombines TRBV28 with TRBJ2-3; tentative D call: TRBD1 (6 bases). The germline CDR1 and CDR2 sequences are MDHEN and SYDVKM. V dropped 5 bases and J dropped 5 bases, with 11 bases sitting between them. The CDR3 runs to 13 residues. CDR3 amino acids: CASSGQFIDTQYF. As DNA, the CDR3 is TGTGCCAGCAGTGGACAGTTCATAGATACGCAGTATTTT.

V and J are TRBV5-1 and TRBJ2-3; 8 nucleotides match TRBD2. Per germline, CDR1 SGHRS and CDR2 YFSETQ. The trim removed 3 bases at V and 4 bases at J, leaving 7 bases unmatched. The CDR3 loop spans 15 amino acids. CDR3 in amino acids: CASSWAGGMSDTQYF. In nucleotides, the CDR3 is TGCGCCAGCAGCTGGGCGGGAGGAATGTCAGATACGCAGTATTTT.

This clonotype was detected only a few times. V usage is TRBV24-1 and J usage is TRBJ2-1, with D tentatively TRBD2 (6 bases). The V end was cut by 4 bases, the J end by 8 bases, with 14 bases between. The CDR3 runs to 14 residues. Germline V lookup: CDR1 KGHDR, CDR2 SFDVKD. CDR3 loop: CATSEWDSGDEQFF. DNA of the CDR3: TGTGCCACCAGTGAGTGGGACTCGGGGGATGAGCAGTTCTTC.

This clonotype has a handful of counts. The rearrangement joins TRBV20-1 to TRBJ2-1; a weak D match, TRBD2 (6 bases). Germline CDR1 is DFQATT and CDR2 is SNEGSKA (reference sequence). CDR3 length: 12 residues. With 0 bases removed from V and 8 bases from J, the gap between germline ends came to 8 bases. CDR3: CSARDWGDEQFF. The CDR3 DNA reads as TGCAGTGCTAGAGATTGGGGGGATGAGCAGTTCTTC.

This chain uses TRBV2 with TRBJ2-7; D may be TRBD1 (6 bases). The germline gives CDR1 SNHLY, CDR2 FYNNEI. Trimming stripped 6 bases from V and 1 base from J, with 16 bases between. This CDR3 has 15 residues. The DNA of the CDR3 is TGTGCCAGCAGCCTCGACAGGCCCGGGTCCTACGAGCAGTACTTC. Its translation: CASSLDRPGSYEQYF.

This clonotype was recorded a few times. The CDR3 sequence: CSVEVGVNTEAFF. In DNA, the CDR3 is TGCAGCGTTGAGGTAGGGGTGAACACTGAAGCTTTCTTT. The chain links TRBV29-1 to TRBJ1-1; a possible D gene is TRBD1 (5 bases). The CDR3 totals 13 residues. Germline V gene data show CDR1 as SQVTM and CDR2 as ANQGSEA. With 3 bases removed from V and 0 bases from J, the gap between germline ends came to 8 bases.

V and J are TRBV28 and TRBJ2-7; possibly TRBD1 or TRBD2 for D (6 bases each). The length of the CDR3 is 14 residues. CDR1 is MDHEN, CDR2 SYDVKM, per germline. Trimming cost V 1 base and J 4 bases, with 11 bases left between them. The DNA for the CDR3 is TGTGCCAGCAGTTTATCTGGGGGGCGATACGAGCAGTACTTC. Its translation: CASSLSGGRYEQYF.

The chain links TRBV4-2 to TRBJ2-1; tentatively, D is TRBD2 (6 bases). V lost 1 base and J 3 bases, leaving 13 bases between the germline ends. CDR3 length equals 16 residues. Germline values: CDR1 LGHNA, CDR2 YNFKEQ. The CDR3 DNA follows: TGTGCCAGCAGCCAAGGGGCACGGGACTGCTACAATGAGCAGTTCTTC. The encoded protein is CASSQGARDCYNEQFF.

This clonotype appeared a few times. The chain has TRBV4-1 and TRBJ2-7, with 8 nucleotides matching TRBD2. After removal of 1 base from V and 4 bases from J, the junction contained 6 bases not matched to a gene. Germline V gives CDR1 MGHRA, CDR2 YSYEKL. CDR3 size: 15 residues. This chain's CDR3 is CASSQGAGVGYEQYF. The DNA for the CDR3 is TGCGCCAGCAGCCAAGGAGCGGGAGTTGGGTACGAGCAGTACTTC.

The chain has TRBV27 and TRBJ2-3, with 7 bases aligning to TRBD2. J was trimmed by 3 bases and V by 8 bases; bases with no gene match: 11. The CDR3 runs 15 residues. Per germline, CDR1 MNHEY and CDR2 SMNVEV (reference sequence). This CDR3 reads CASRGSWGQTDTQYF. The DNA for the CDR3 is TGTGCCAGCCGCGGGAGTTGGGGCCAAACAGATACGCAGTATTTT.